These 3 T cell receptor beta chains were sequenced from one sample in a study of regulatory T cells in long-lasting Graves disease. Regarding time point: newly diagnosed GD, antithyroid drugs for less than 3 months. Scientists built the TCR library using RNA that was extracted from PBMCs. Both iRepertoire HTBI primers and Arm-PCR of CDR3 regions were used to build the TCR beta libraries. TCRdb re-derived calls from the multiplex PCR reads in MiXCR, one entry per CDR3 protein. The sample carries hundreds of thousands of distinct CDR3 sequences, 15% to 20% recorded once. The same specimen was also included in a second study, on T cells in Graves' hyperthyroidism and ophthalmopathy.

This specimen was peripheral blood mononuclear cells (PBMCs), taken at new diagnosis, from a patient treated with antithyroid drugs. The receptors were gathered from a young woman with Graves disease.

The chain carries TRBV9 and TRBJ2-1; a possible D gene is TRBD2 (7 bases). Trimming took 0 bases from V and 7 from J, leaving 17 bases between them. The CDR3 length is 16 residues. Germline V lookup: CDR1 SGDLS, CDR2 YYNGEE. The CDR3 DNA is TGTGCCAGCAGCGTAGATGAGGGGGACTATAGTAATGAGCAGTTCTTC. As protein: CASSVDEGDYSNEQFF.

This clonotype was picked up many times. At one of its ends the junction is not consistent with the germline gene, which may arise from a read error. This chain connects TRBV27 to TRBJ1-1, with TRBD1 identical over 9 bases. The CDR3 covers 14 residues. Germline loops: CDR1 MNHEY, CDR2 SMNVEV (reference sequence). The CDR3 loop is CASSLSRLRDRVIF. DNA for the CDR3: TGTGCCAGCAGTTTATCGCGCCTCCGGGACAGGGTTATCTTT.

This clonotype appeared a single time. The rearrangement joins TRBV4-3 to TRBJ2-1; the D call may be TRBD1 or TRBD2 (5 bases each). TRBJ2-5 matches the DNA end more closely, so the J call is doubtful. Germline V lookup: CDR1 LGHNA, CDR2 YSLEER. The CDR3 contains 15 residues. CDR3 nucleotides: TGCGCCAGCAGCCAAGAATGGGGGATCGGAGAGACCCAGTACTTC. Translated, it gives CASSQEWGIGETQYF.